The 29 T cell receptor beta chains given below trace back to one sample, sequenced in a study of T cells in localized non-small cell lung cancer. Some clones are missing from TCRdb's copy, which holds only in-frame ones; the method was immunoSEQ multiplex PCR. This sample yields about 45,000 clones, of which 91% are seen a single time; over 9.5% belongs to the top ten. Material: PBMCs, obtained before any cancer treatment. These receptors were collected from a woman aged 35 to 69 with stage II lung adenocarcinoma.

The J gene is TRBJ2-5, the V gene TRBV7-8; a possible D gene is TRBD2 (5 bases). There are 16 residues in the CDR3. Germline V gene data show CDR1 as SGHVS and CDR2 as FQNEAQ. Trimming took off 1 base at V and 4 bases at J, with 16 bases between the two ends. DNA of the CDR3: TGTGCCAGCAGCTTAGAATATGCAAGAGGGAGAGAGACCCAGTACTTC. This codes for CASSLEYARGRETQYF.

J is TRBJ2-7 and V is TRBV2; D uncertain. The CDR3 contains 12 residues. Per germline, CDR1 SNHLY and CDR2 FYNNEI. Trimming took 6 bases from V and 3 from J, leaving 9 bases between them. The CDR3 is CASRWANYEQYF. CDR3 DNA: TGTGCCAGCAGGTGGGCGAACTACGAGCAGTACTTC. The whole variable domain, filled in from reference TRBV2 and TRBJ2-7, reads EPEVTQTPSHQVTQMGQEVILRCVPISNHLYFYWYRQILGQKVEFLVSFYNNEISEKSEIFDDQFSVERPDGSNFTLKIRSTKLEDSAMYFCASRWANYEQYFGPGTRLTVT.

The chain recombines TRBV5-6 with TRBJ2-1; 9 nucleotides match TRBD1. The V and J ends lost 6 bases and 8 bases, in that order; junction bases with no gene match: 3. CDR1 and CDR2 (germline): SGHDT, YYEEEE. The CDR3 length is 12 residues. The CDR3 spells CASMRQGDEQFF. As DNA, the CDR3 is TGTGCCAGCATGCGACAGGGGGATGAGCAGTTCTTC.

The rearrangement joins TRBV10-1 to TRBJ2-3; no definite D call. Looked up from germline, CDR1 is WNHNN and CDR2 is SYGVQD (reference sequence). This CDR3 comprises 15 residues. V lost 1 base to trimming and J lost 4 bases, with 12 bases between them. CDR3 residues: CASSELRIGSDTQYF. The CDR3 region has the DNA TGCGCCAGCAGTGAGTTACGAATAGGCTCAGATACGCAGTATTTT.

This clone was detected only once. The chain links TRBV6-5 to TRBJ1-2; 8 nucleotides line up with TRBD1. Germline V CDR1 and CDR2: MNHEY, SVGAGI. The CDR3 consists of 13 residues. V trimming: 6 bases; J trimming: 7 bases; junction bases outside the gene matches: 7. The CDR3 spells CASRPQGASGYTF. The CDR3 nucleotides are TGTGCCAGCAGACCCCAGGGGGCGAGTGGCTACACCTTC.

The chain couples TRBV7-7 to TRBJ2-7; the match to TRBD2 covers 9 bases. The trim removed 1 base at V and 2 bases at J, leaving 3 bases unmatched. The CDR3 totals 15 residues. The germline V gene encodes CDR1 SSHAT and CDR2 FNYEAQ (reference sequence). The DNA of the CDR3 is TGTGCCAGCAGCTTAGGGGCGGGGGGGCCCTACGAGCAGTACTTC. This gives the protein CASSLGAGGPYEQYF.

The J gene is TRBJ2-7, the V gene TRBV25-1; possible D gene TRBD1, 6 bases. V shed 8 bases and J shed 4 bases, with 18 bases lying between them. The length of the CDR3 is 14 residues. Germline CDR1 MGHDK, CDR2 SYGVNS. CDR3 protein: CASRDRRGPYEQYF. In nucleotides, the CDR3 is TGTGCCAGCCGAGACCGCAGGGGTCCGTACGAGCAGTACTTC.

The chain uses TRBV5-1 and TRBJ2-1; D possibly matches TRBD1 or TRBD2 (7 bases each). The V and J ends lost 9 bases and 7 bases respectively, with 23 bases between them. Per germline, CDR1 SGHRS and CDR2 YFSETQ. The CDR3 is 15 residues long. Here the CDR3 reads CATQGGRGAGNEQFF. The CDR3 bases are TGCGCCACCCAGGGGGGTCGGGGGGCCGGAAATGAGCAGTTCTTC.

The J gene is TRBJ1-4, the V gene TRBV7-9; D not certain. The CDR3 sequence is 15 residues long. CDR1 and CDR2 (germline): SEHNR, FQNEAQ (reference sequence). The V and J ends lost 1 base and 6 bases respectively, with 12 bases between them. The CDR3 spells CASSLGDSRDEKLFF. CDR3 nucleotides: TGTGCCAGCAGCTTAGGGGATTCTCGAGATGAAAAACTGTTTTTT.

The CDR3 sequence is CASSWTVSGANVLTF. DNA for the CDR3: TGCGCCAGCAGCTGGACAGTGTCTGGGGCCAACGTCCTGACTTTC. The rearrangement links TRBV5-1 to TRBJ2-6; D perhaps matches TRBD1 (6 bases). This CDR3 comprises 15 residues. Germline lookup yields CDR1 SGHRS and CDR2 YFSETQ. The V end was cut by 3 bases, the J end by 1 base, with 8 bases between. The complete variable domain, with remaining parts taken from reference TRBV5-1 and TRBJ2-6, reads KAGVTQTPRYLIKTRGQQVTLSCSPISGHRSVSWYQQTPGQGLQFLFEYFSETQRNKGNFPGRFSGRQFSNSRSEMNVSTLELGDSALYLCASSWTVSGANVLTFGAGSRLTVL.

The chain couples TRBV6-1 to TRBJ2-7, with TRBD2 identical over 9 bases. The V segment lost 2 bases and the J segment 4 bases; nucleotides outside the gene matches: 6. This CDR3 is built from 15 residues. Germline V lookup: CDR1 MNHNS, CDR2 SASEGT. CDR3 nucleotides: TGTGCCAGCAGTGAATTGGCGGGAGGGCCATACGAGCAGTACTTC. It encodes CASSELAGGPYEQYF.

This clone appeared once. The J gene is TRBJ2-3, the V gene TRBV27; D uncertain. Germline V gene data show CDR1 as MNHEY and CDR2 as SMNVEV (reference sequence). Trimming took off 3 bases at V and 5 bases at J, with 9 bases between the two ends. The CDR3 has 13 residues. The CDR3 nucleotides are TGTGCCAGCAGTTTCTGGGTGGAAGATACGCAGTATTTT. Translating it yields CASSFWVEDTQYF.

This chain links TRBV15 with TRBJ1-1; no reliable D call. There are 12 residues in the CDR3. CDR1 is LNHNV and CDR2 is YYDKDF in the germline V gene (reference sequence). The V end lost 8 bases, the J end lost 4 bases, and 11 bases lay between the germline ends. For the CDR3, the DNA is TGTGCCACCGCGAATTTCGGCACTGAAGCTTTCTTT. It is translated as CATANFGTEAFF.

The chain is built from TRBV7-3 and TRBJ2-5, with 8 positions matching TRBD1. The V and J ends lost 4 bases and 5 bases, in that order; junction bases with no gene match: 3. This CDR3 region has 13 residues. The germline CDR1 and CDR2 sequences are SGHTA and FQGTGA. The CDR3, as DNA: TGTGCCAGCAGCTCCACAGGGGGGGAGACCCAGTACTTC. Its protein product is CASSSTGGETQYF. The full variable domain, completed using reference TRBV7-3 and TRBJ2-5, is GAGVSQTPSNKVTEKGKYVELRCDPISGHTALYWYRQSLGQGPEFLIYFQGTGAADDSGLPNDRFFAVRPEGSVSTLKIQRTERGDSAVYLCASSSTGGETQYFGPGTRLLVL.

In DNA, the CDR3 is TGTGCCAGCAGTTCCCTAGACAGTACTACTAATGAAAAACTGTTTTTT. It encodes CASSSLDSTTNEKLFF. The gene calls are TRBV6-5 and TRBJ1-4, with D maybe TRBD1 (5 bases). Germline V gives CDR1 MNHEY, CDR2 SVGAGI. Trimming took off 4 bases at V and 2 bases at J, with 14 bases between the two ends. The CDR3 sequence is 16 residues long.

The chain joins TRBV4-2 to TRBJ1-6; perhaps TRBD1 as D (6 bases). The CDR3 is 20 residues long. Germline-derived CDR1 and CDR2 are LGHNA and YNFKEQ. V lost 1 base, J lost 0 bases, and 19 bases lay in between. CDR3 bases: TGTGCCAGCAGCCAAGGGTTACGACAGGTTTCCAGCTCCTATAATTCACCCCTCCACTTT. It is translated as CASSQGLRQVSSSYNSPLHF.

The gene calls are TRBV28 and TRBJ2-5, with 10 bases fitting TRBD2. The germline CDR1 and CDR2 sequences are MDHEN and SYDVKM. The CDR3 is made up of 16 amino acids. J gave up 4 bases and V 6 bases, and 11 bases lay outside the gene matches. The CDR3 bases are TGTGCCAGCAGCCCGAGCACTAGCGGGGTAGGAGAGACCCAGTACTTC. It specifies CASSPSTSGVGETQYF.

The chain has TRBV13 and TRBJ2-7, with TRBD2 matching over 10 bases. The junction had 9 bases not matched to a gene; V was cut back by 3 bases and J by 7 bases. From germline, CDR1 is PRHDT and CDR2 FYEKMQ (reference sequence). This CDR3 has 15 residues. The CDR3 region is CASSLYTSGAMEQYF. In DNA form, the CDR3 reads TGTGCCAGCAGCTTGTATACTAGCGGGGCTATGGAGCAGTACTTC.

The V and J genes are TRBV18 and TRBJ1-2; D is ambiguous. CDR3 size: 14 residues. The V gene's germline CDR1 is KGHSH and CDR2 LQKENI. V lost 3 bases and J lost 4, with 12 bases in between. The chain's CDR3 is CASSPREYGYGYTF. The CDR3 DNA follows: TGTGCCAGCTCACCTCGGGAGTATGGCTATGGCTACACCTTC.

The gene calls are TRBV18 and TRBJ2-1; perhaps TRBD1 as D (6 bases). Trimming pared 3 bases from V and 1 base from J, leaving 13 bases between. The CDR3 has 16 residues. Per the germline V gene, CDR1 is KGHSH and CDR2 is LQKENI. CDR3: CASSPTDSVSYNEQFF. CDR3 DNA sequence: TGTGCCAGCTCACCGACGGACAGTGTATCCTACAATGAGCAGTTCTTC.

The chain employs TRBV7-6 and TRBJ1-2; 10 bases align to TRBD1. Germline V lookup: CDR1 SGHVS, CDR2 FNYEAQ. Unmatched junction bases numbered 4, after V lost 3 bases and J lost 3 bases. The CDR3 length is 15 residues. The CDR3, as DNA: TGTGCCAGCAGCTTCGGACAGGGGGATCACTATGGCTACACCTTC. Translated, it gives CASSFGQGDHYGYTF.

The V gene is TRBV6-1, the J gene TRBJ1-3; D is uncertain. With 6 bases removed from V and 2 bases from J, the gap between germline ends came to 11 bases. Germline V gene sequence: CDR1 MNHNS, CDR2 SASEGT. The CDR3 spans 14 residues. CDR3 bases: TGTGCCAGCAGAGGGAATCCACCTGGAAACACCATATATTTT. As protein: CASRGNPPGNTIYF.

A remark on this clone: An end of the junction does not agree with germline; a read error may underlie this. The identical CDR3 is also encoded by other nucleotide sequences in the sample. The chain employs TRBV27 and TRBJ2-7, with D tentatively TRBD2 (5 bases). The V gene's germline CDR1 is MNHEY and CDR2 SMNVEV (reference sequence). The CDR3 extends over 12 amino acids. CDR3 nucleotides: TGTGCCAGCGGTATTAGCGACTACGAGCAATACTTC. Its translation: CASGISDYEQYF.

The V gene is TRBV9, the J gene TRBJ2-1, with 10 nucleotides matching TRBD2. The ends lost 2 bases at V and 9 bases at J; junction bases unmatched: 5. Germline V gene lookup returns CDR1 SGDLS and CDR2 YYNGEE. The CDR3 runs 14 residues. CDR3 DNA sequence: TGTGCCAGCAGCGTGGCTAGCGGGAGAGGTGAGCAGTTCTTC. Translated: CASSVASGRGEQFF.

This chain uses TRBV18 with TRBJ2-7; D is ambiguous. Deletions cut 2 bases from V and 6 bases from J, with 8 bases between. This CDR3 comprises 12 residues. The germline V gene has CDR1 KGHSH and CDR2 LQKENI. CDR3: CASSPTGAEQYF. DNA for the CDR3: TGTGCCAGCTCACCAACTGGTGCCGAGCAGTACTTC.

The rearrangement joins TRBV9 to TRBJ2-7, with 14 positions matching TRBD2. V gave up 4 bases and J gave up 6 bases; unmatched junction bases: 12. CDR3 length equals 17 residues. Germline assignment: CDR1 SGDLS and CDR2 YYNGEE. The CDR3 region has the DNA TGTGCCAGCAGCCCAAGGGGACTAGCGGGGGCCCGTGGCGAGCAGTACTTC. Its translation is CASSPRGLAGARGEQYF.

This clone was found once. CDR3 amino acids: CASTRQGTETQYF. CDR3 DNA: TGTGCCAGTACCCGACAGGGGACAGAGACCCAGTACTTC. The chain couples TRBV6-1 to TRBJ2-5; 8 nucleotides line up with TRBD1. The CDR3 is 13 residues long. Trimming took 9 bases from V and 4 from J; bases not matched to a gene: 7. Germline CDR1 and CDR2: MNHNS and SASEGT.

In this sample, this clone turned up once. This chain uses TRBV25-1 with TRBJ2-1; D is perhaps TRBD1 or TRBD2 (5 bases each). The CDR3 has 17 amino acids. V gave up 2 bases and J gave up 5 bases, with 19 bases separating them. Germline CDR1 is MGHDK and CDR2 is SYGVNS. The CDR3 region is CASSEIGGSGPDNEQFF. The DNA of the CDR3 is TGTGCCAGCAGTGAAATAGGAGGATCGGGGCCCGACAATGAGCAGTTCTTC.

This sequence joins TRBV6-5 and TRBJ2-7, with D maybe TRBD1 (5 bases). Germline lookup yields CDR1 MNHEY and CDR2 SVGAGI. CDR3 length: 15 residues. The ends were cut back, 5 bases at V and 0 bases at J, with 14 bases in the middle. The CDR3 DNA reads TGTGCCAGCAGTCACGACAGACTGAGCTCCTACGAGCAGTACTTC. Its protein product is CASSHDRLSSYEQYF.